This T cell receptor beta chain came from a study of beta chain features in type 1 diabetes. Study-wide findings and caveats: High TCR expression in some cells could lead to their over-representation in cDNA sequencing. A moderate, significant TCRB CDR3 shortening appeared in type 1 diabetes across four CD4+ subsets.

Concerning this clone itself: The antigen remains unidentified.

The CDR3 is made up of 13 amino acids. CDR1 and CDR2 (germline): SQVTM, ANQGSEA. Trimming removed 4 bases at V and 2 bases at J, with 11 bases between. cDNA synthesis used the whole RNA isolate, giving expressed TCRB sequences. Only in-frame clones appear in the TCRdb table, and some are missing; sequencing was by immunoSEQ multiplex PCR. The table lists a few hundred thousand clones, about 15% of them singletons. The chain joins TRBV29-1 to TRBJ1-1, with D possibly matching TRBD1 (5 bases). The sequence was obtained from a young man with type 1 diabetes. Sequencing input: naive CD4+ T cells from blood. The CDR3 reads CSVVQGGNTEAFF. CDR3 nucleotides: TGCAGCGTTGTCCAGGGAGGAAACACTGAAGCTTTCTTT.